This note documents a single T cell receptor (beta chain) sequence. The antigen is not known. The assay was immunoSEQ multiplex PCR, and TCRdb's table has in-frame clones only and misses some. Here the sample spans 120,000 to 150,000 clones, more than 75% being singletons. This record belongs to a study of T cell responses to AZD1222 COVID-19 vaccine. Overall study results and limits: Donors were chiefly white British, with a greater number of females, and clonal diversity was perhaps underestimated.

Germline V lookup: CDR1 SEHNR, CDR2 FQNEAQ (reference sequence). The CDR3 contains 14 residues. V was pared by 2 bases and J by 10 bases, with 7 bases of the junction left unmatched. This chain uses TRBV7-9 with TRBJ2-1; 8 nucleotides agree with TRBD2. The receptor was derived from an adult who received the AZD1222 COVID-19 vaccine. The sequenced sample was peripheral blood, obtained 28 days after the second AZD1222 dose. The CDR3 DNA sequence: TGTGCCAGCAGCTTAATTAGCGGGGTGGGGGAGCAGTTCTTC. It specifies CASSLISGVGEQFF. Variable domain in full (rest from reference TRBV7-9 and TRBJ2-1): DTGVSQNPRHKITKRGQNVTFRCDPISEHNRLYWYRQTLGQGPEFLTYFQNEAQLEKSRLLSDRFSAERPKGSFSTLEIQRTEQGDSAMYLCASSLISGVGEQFFGPGTRLTVL.